This T cell receptor (beta chain) was recorded in a study of T-cell memory formation after mild COVID-19. About the research overall: The study found TCR clusters largely donor specific.

Regarding the study as a whole: Day 15 to 85 contracting clones showed balanced CD4/CD8; later expanders leaned CD4+. CD4+ clones that contracted lay mainly in CM and EM; CD8+ ones lay in EMRA.

The CDR3 spans 14 residues. Germline loops: CDR1 MNHEY, CDR2 SVGEGT. V shed 2 bases and J shed 2 bases, with 9 bases lying between them. After 5'RACE with constant-segment primers, TCR alpha and TCR beta cDNA libraries carrying sample barcodes and UMIs were obtained. TCRdb used MiXCR to reprocess the 5' RACE reads, holding one entry per CDR3 protein. The data show a few hundred thousand distinct CDR3 sequences, 20% to 25% seen once. This clonotype was detected only a few times. Its antigen is currently unknown. The J gene is TRBJ2-5, the V gene TRBV6-2 or TRBV6-3; D is unclear. The TCR was taken from a man between 18 and 35 years old who had mild COVID-19 (a few samples of this study predate the infection). Cell type and time point are not known. Sequences were obtained from PBMCs or a T cell subset sorted from them (not recorded which). Here the CDR3 reads CASSYVQVQETQYF. The CDR3 coding sequence is TGTGCCAGCAGTTACGTCCAGGTTCAAGAGACCCAGTACTTC.